This T cell receptor (beta chain) was sequenced for a study of Graves' ophthalmopathy and Graves' hyperthyroidism. Points from the study as a whole: The model predicted ophthalmopathy progression with more than 70% sensitivity and around 72% specificity. The blood repertoire also included most expanded thyroid clonotypes above 0.001 frequency.

Amplified TCR beta CDR3 regions were obtained using RNA transcripts as template. The authors performed first-round RT-PCR with HTBI primers and then a second-round multiplex PCR. TCRdb used MiXCR to reprocess the multiplex PCR reads, holding one entry per CDR3 protein. The sample lists 150,000 or so distinct CDR3 sequences, 35% to 45% occurring once. With V trimmed by 1 base and J by 5 bases, 20 bases remained unmatched. Germline CDR1 and CDR2: SGDLS and YYNGEE. The CDR3 loop spans 19 amino acids. The PBMCs originated from roughly 10 ml of fresh peripheral blood. The table lists this clonotype with many counts. The antigen is undetermined.

J is TRBJ2-5 and V is TRBV9, with TRBD2 identical over 7 bases. The receptor comes from a man aged 25-45 years with Graves' ophthalmopathy. The sample taken for sequencing was peripheral blood. The CDR3 spells CASSVSGMASGHSRETQYF. The CDR3 coding sequence is TGTGCCAGCAGCGTATCCGGCATGGCTAGCGGACATTCCCGGGAGACCCAGTACTTC.